The present T cell receptor (beta chain) was sequenced within a study of cytomegalovirus exposure and HLA in healthy donors. Study-wide background: The 100 to 150 validation repertoires and the approximately 630 first-cohort repertoires shared a platform, a later analysis reported.

The donors were in the roughly 120-subject validation cohort; that cohort was separate from the roughly 700-subject first cohort. Note on this clone: Its antigen is unknown.

The table came from immunoSEQ multiplex PCR; TCRdb's copy has only in-frame clones and leaves some out. The data contain about 100,000 clones, approximately 86% of them seen just once; the ten biggest clones take up 3% to 3.5%. Findings and limits, study-wide: Cytomegalovirus status was reportedly diagnosed by the classifier with high specificity and sensitivity.

The trim removed 7 bases at V and 2 bases at J, leaving 10 bases unmatched. From germline, CDR1 is MNHNY and CDR2 SVGAGI (reference sequence). CDR3 length: 15 residues. Material: PBMCs. The TCR sequence derives from a woman between 18 and 29 years old in good health and CMV-seronegative. The chain has TRBV6-6 and TRBJ2-5, with 7 bases fitting TRBD2. This CDR3 reads CASIFYRGGQETQYF. Written as DNA, the CDR3 is TGTGCCAGCATTTTCTACCGCGGGGGACAAGAGACCCAGTACTTC.